One and the same sample provided the 7 T cell receptor beta chains below, sequenced in a study of regulatory T cells in long-lasting Graves disease. Described time point: newly diagnosed GD, antithyroid drugs for less than 3 months. Researchers made the TCR library from RNA that was extracted from PBMCs. Investigators prepared the TCR beta libraries by applying iRepertoire HTBI primers and Arm-PCR of CDR3 regions. From the multiplex PCR reads, TCRdb called clonotypes with MiXCR, one entry per CDR3 protein. Of approximately 540,000 distinct CDR3 sequences in the sample, around 12% were seen once. These data are also associated with another study on T cells in Graves' hyperthyroidism and ophthalmopathy.

Sequenced here: peripheral blood mononuclear cells (PBMCs), sampled at new diagnosis, from a patient treated with antithyroid drugs. All receptors derive from a woman younger than 45 with Graves disease.

Ten or more counts support this clonotype. The chain couples TRBV6-1 to TRBJ1-5; maybe TRBD1 (6 bases). CDR1 and CDR2 (germline): MNHNS, SASEGT. This CDR3 contains 15 residues. Trimming pared 10 bases from V and 0 bases from J, leaving 16 bases between. The CDR3: CANSDGQHSNQPQHF. CDR3 in DNA: TGTGCCAATTCGGACGGACAGCATAGCAATCAGCCCCAGCATTTT.

In this sample, this clonotype turned up a few times. The chain links TRBV6-5 to TRBJ1-1; possible D gene TRBD1, 5 bases. Germline CDR1 MNHEY, CDR2 SVGAGI. The CDR3 has 14 amino acids. V lost 0 bases and J 6 bases, leaving 11 bases between the germline ends. This chain's CDR3 is CASSYSGPAPEAFF. The CDR3 DNA sequence: TGTGCCAGCAGTTACTCGGGGCCGGCTCCTGAAGCTTTCTTT.

As for this clonotype: One end of the junction varies from germline; a read error may be responsible. The V gene is TRBV28, the J gene TRBJ1-2; TRBD1 agrees at 12 bases. This CDR3 is 15 amino acids long. CDR1 and CDR2 (germline): MDHEN, SYDVKM. This CDR3 reads CASGISGTGGHGNTF. The CDR3 DNA sequence: TGTGCCAGCGGAATATCCGGGACAGGGGGCCATGGCAACACCTTC.

V gene TRBV9 combines with J gene TRBJ1-1; D is undetermined. V was cut by 4 bases and J by 7 bases, with 14 bases left in between. This CDR3 spans 13 amino acids. The germline gives CDR1 SGDLS, CDR2 YYNGEE. CDR3 sequence reads: CASSPWREGEAFF. The CDR3 nucleotides read TGTGCCAGCAGCCCCTGGAGAGAGGGTGAAGCTTTCTTT. The whole variable domain, filled in from reference TRBV9 and TRBJ1-1, reads DSGVTQTPKHLITATGQRVTLRCSPRSGDLSVYWYQQSLDQGLQFLIQYYNGEERAKGNILERFSAQQFPDLHSELNLSSLELGDSALYFCASSPWREGEAFFGQGTRLTVV.

The J gene is TRBJ2-2, the V gene TRBV20-1, with D unclear. Germline CDR1 and CDR2: DFQATT and SNEGSKA (reference sequence). Between the trimmed V and J ends, which lost 0 bases and 2 bases, there was a span of 7 bases. The CDR3 is made up of 14 amino acids. The CDR3 sequence is CSARDPDNTGELFF. The CDR3, as DNA: TGCAGTGCTAGAGACCCAGATAACACCGGGGAGCTGTTTTTT.

J is TRBJ1-1 and V is TRBV7-2; possibly TRBD1 for D (5 bases). The CDR3 has 17 amino acids. CDR1 and CDR2 from the germline V gene are SGHTA and FQGNSA. V was clipped by 1 base and J by 4 bases, with 19 bases between them. CDR3 sequence reads: CASSLGVRGRGSTEAFF. The CDR3 region has the DNA TGTGCCAGCAGCTTAGGGGTCCGGGGACGAGGGAGCACTGAAGCTTTCTTT.

This clonotype was seen more than once but under ten times. The chain couples TRBV5-1 to TRBJ2-6; a possible D gene is TRBD2 (5 bases). Deletions cut 0 bases from V and 4 bases from J, with 8 bases between. CDR1 and CDR2 from the germline V gene are SGHRS and YFSETQ. This CDR3 is 15 amino acids long. The CDR3 is CASSLDPGGANVLTF. CDR3 coding DNA: TGCGCCAGCAGCTTGGACCCGGGGGGGGCCAACGTCCTGACTTTC.